The sequence of this TCR beta chain was determined in a study of Ad26.COV2.S vaccination and SARS-CoV-2 variants. Overall study findings and caveats: The placebo group had lower spike-specific TCR breadth than the vaccine recipients did. Marked by substantial breadth, spike-specific CD8+ and CD4+ T cell responses were reportedly seen after vaccination. With respect to non-spike TCR breadth, vaccine and placebo recipients were similar.

Stated treatment: approximately 18 received Ad26.COV2.S at low or high dose, single or two shots; about 5 received placebo; per-sample allocation not given. The study sampled participants on day 63 after the first vaccine or placebo injection. Wuhan-strain SARS-CoV-2 spike was expressed by the Ad26 vector that made up the vaccine. V gave up 6 bases and J gave up 1 base, with 12 bases separating them. Germline V gene data show CDR1 as ENHRY and CDR2 as SYGVKD. The CDR3 is 14 amino acids. In the case of this clone: The antigen is unknown.

Measured with immunoSEQ multiplex PCR; TCRdb has only the in-frame clones, and not every one. The table includes around 340,000 clones, about 88% detected once. This receptor was taken from a person between 18 and 65 years old who received the Ad26.COV2.S COVID-19 vaccine or a placebo. The material sequenced was peripheral blood, taken in a trial of Ad26.COV2.S vaccine versus placebo. The gene calls are TRBV10-3 and TRBJ2-5; D remains ambiguous. The CDR3 reads CAISAVGSQETQYF. CDR3 sequence (DNA): TGTGCCATCAGCGCCGTTGGATCCCAAGAGACCCAGTACTTC.